Below, 24 T cell receptor beta chains from the same sample are listed, as sequenced in a study of blood T cell repertoires in COVID-19. Measured with immunoSEQ multiplex PCR; TCRdb has only the in-frame clones, and not every one. The sample comprises about 74,000 clones, almost 90% of which are singletons, and more than 1.5% rests with the top ten. Source material: peripheral blood. Receptor source: a woman older than 75 with active or convalescent COVID-19.

This clone showed up just a few times. The chain carries TRBV5-1 and TRBJ1-2, with 8 bases that match TRBD1. J was trimmed by 6 bases and V by 5 bases; bases with no gene match: 9. The CDR3 runs 14 residues. Germline V gives CDR1 SGHRS, CDR2 YFSETQ. The CDR3 DNA reads TGCGCCAGCAGGCCGGGACAGGCCTTCGATGGCTACACCTTC. It codes for CASRPGQAFDGYTF. Using reference TRBV5-1 and TRBJ1-2 for the parts outside the CDR3, the full variable domain is KAGVTQTPRYLIKTRGQQVTLSCSPISGHRSVSWYQQTPGQGLQFLFEYFSETQRNKGNFPGRFSGRQFSNSRSEMNVSTLELGDSALYLCASRPGQAFDGYTFGSGTRLTVV.

This clone was counted a single time. V is TRBV10-3 and J is TRBJ2-3; 7 bases are shared with TRBD1. CDR3 length equals 14 residues. Germline V CDR1 and CDR2: ENHRY, SYGVKD. The V segment lost 9 bases and the J segment 3 bases; nucleotides outside the gene matches: 9. For the CDR3, the DNA is TGTGCCATTTCCGGGACAGCGGCTACAGATACGCAGTATTTT. This sequence encodes CAISGTAATDTQYF.

The chain joins TRBV11-3 to TRBJ1-6; 8 nucleotides agree with TRBD1. With 5 bases clipped from V and 6 bases from J, the junction kept 6 bases outside the gene matches. The CDR3 length is 15 residues. Germline V gene lookup returns CDR1 SGHNT and CDR2 YENEEA. This CDR3 is CASSPGRGPNSPLHF. CDR3 DNA sequence: TGTGCCAGCAGCCCAGGCAGGGGGCCTAATTCACCCCTCCACTTT.

This clone was detected a few times. The chain uses TRBV5-1 and TRBJ1-1, with D tentatively TRBD1 (6 bases). The V gene's germline CDR1 is SGHRS and CDR2 YFSETQ. This CDR3 comprises 13 residues. V gave up 5 bases and J gave up 5 bases, with 13 bases separating them. The CDR3 reads CASSPQGRTEAFF. CDR3 sequence (DNA): TGCGCCAGCAGTCCACAGGGTCGGACTGAAGCTTTCTTT. The full variable domain, rest sourced from reference TRBV5-1 and TRBJ1-1, is KAGVTQTPRYLIKTRGQQVTLSCSPISGHRSVSWYQQTPGQGLQFLFEYFSETQRNKGNFPGRFSGRQFSNSRSEMNVSTLELGDSALYLCASSPQGRTEAFFGQGTRLTVV.

The chain is built from TRBV7-2 and TRBJ1-1; weak D call: TRBD1 (6 bases). This CDR3 is 13 amino acids long. V was cut by 4 bases and J by 5 bases, with 11 bases left in between. Germline-derived CDR1 and CDR2 are SGHTA and FQGNSA. The CDR3 loop reads CASSSGDWTEAFF. CDR3 in DNA: TGTGCCAGCAGCTCAGGGGATTGGACTGAAGCTTTCTTT.

This clone was seen only once. The V call is TRBV9, the J call TRBJ2-7; D might be TRBD1 (6 bases). V gave up 4 bases and J gave up 2 bases, with 16 bases separating them. Germline lookup yields CDR1 SGDLS and CDR2 YYNGEE. CDR3 length: 15 residues. The CDR3 loop reads CASSPVRGKPYEQYF. The CDR3 bases are TGTGCCAGCAGCCCTGTCAGGGGTAAGCCCTACGAGCAGTACTTC.

The J gene is TRBJ2-1, the V gene TRBV7-9; 9 bases line up with TRBD2. V trimming: 3 bases; J trimming: 2 bases; junction bases outside the gene matches: 11. Germline loops: CDR1 SEHNR, CDR2 FQNEAQ (reference sequence). The CDR3 is 18 amino acids. The CDR3 DNA reads TGTGCCAGCAGCTTGGGAGCGGGAGGCCCCGGTGCCTACAATGAGCAGTTCTTC. It codes for CASSLGAGGPGAYNEQFF.

The genes are TRBV6-6 and TRBJ1-6; D may be TRBD1 (6 bases). With 7 bases removed from V and 5 bases from J, the gap between germline ends came to 15 bases. The CDR3 is 15 amino acids. Looked up from germline, CDR1 is MNHNY and CDR2 is SVGAGI (reference sequence). The CDR3, as DNA: TGTGCCAGCAACCTTGAACAGGGACATAATTCACCCCTCCACTTT. This encodes CASNLEQGHNSPLHF.

This CDR3 reads CSARGGDTQYF. The DNA for the CDR3 is TGCAGTGCTAGGGGCGGGGATACGCAGTATTTT. The chain carries TRBV20-1 and TRBJ2-3, with D possibly being TRBD2 (5 bases). Germline lookup yields CDR1 DFQATT and CDR2 SNEGSKA (reference sequence). The CDR3 extends over 11 amino acids. V was trimmed by 3 bases and J by 6 bases, leaving 7 bases between them.

The chain joins TRBV4-2 to TRBJ2-1; D perhaps matches TRBD2 (5 bases). The germline V gene encodes CDR1 LGHNA and CDR2 YNFKEQ. V lost 0 bases, J lost 4 bases, and 16 bases lay in between. The CDR3 runs to 17 residues. CDR3 DNA sequence: TGTGCCAGCAGCCAAGATTCCGCTAGCCGGATATACAATGAGCAGTTCTTC. Amino acid sequence: CASSQDSASRIYNEQFF.

The chain recombines TRBV9 with TRBJ2-3, with 10 bases matching TRBD1. The germline CDR1 and CDR2 sequences are SGDLS and YYNGEE. The CDR3 has 16 residues. The trim removed 3 bases at V and 2 bases at J, leaving 6 bases unmatched. In DNA form, the CDR3 reads TGTGCCAGCAGCGCCCGGACAGGGGGGATCACAGATACGCAGTATTTT. Its translation: CASSARTGGITDTQYF. Variable domain in full (rest from reference TRBV9 and TRBJ2-3): DSGVTQTPKHLITATGQRVTLRCSPRSGDLSVYWYQQSLDQGLQFLIQYYNGEERAKGNILERFSAQQFPDLHSELNLSSLELGDSALYFCASSARTGGITDTQYFGPGTRLTVL.

This clone came up once. This chain uses TRBV5-1 with TRBJ2-1; no reliable D call. Deletions cut 2 bases from V and 0 bases from J, with 12 bases between. The germline gives CDR1 SGHRS, CDR2 YFSETQ. CDR3 size: 16 residues. For the CDR3, the DNA is TGCGCCAGCAGCTTCTCCCCAGCGAGCTCCTACAATGAGCAGTTCTTC. Its protein is CASSFSPASSYNEQFF.

The CDR3 spells CASSSAGTSVETQYF. CDR3 DNA: TGTGCCAGCAGCTCCGCGGGGACTAGCGTAGAGACCCAGTACTTC. J is TRBJ2-5 and V is TRBV7-2, with TRBD2 identical over 10 bases. This CDR3 is built from 15 residues. CDR1 SGHTA and CDR2 FQGNSA come from the germline V gene. V was clipped by 4 bases and J by 4 bases; unmatched bases: 6.

In this sample, this clone turned up once. The chain employs TRBV5-1 and TRBJ1-1; the D gene is possibly TRBD1 (5 bases). This CDR3 region has 14 residues. In germline, CDR1 is SGHRS, CDR2 YFSETQ. V lost 4 bases to trimming and J lost 0 bases, with 10 bases between them. The CDR3 region has the DNA TGCGCCAGCAGCACGGGACTGCTGAACACTGAAGCTTTCTTT. It codes for CASSTGLLNTEAFF.

This chain links TRBV7-9 with TRBJ1-6, with 8 nucleotides matching TRBD1. CDR1 is SEHNR and CDR2 is FQNEAQ in the germline V gene (reference sequence). V lost 1 base and J lost 6; bases outside the gene matches: 2. The CDR3 is 15 amino acids. CDR3 sequence reads: CASSLGGQVNSPLHF. In DNA, the CDR3 is TGTGCCAGCAGCTTAGGGGGACAGGTTAATTCACCCCTCCACTTT.

The V gene is TRBV6-5, the J gene TRBJ1-5; D possibly corresponds to TRBD1 (5 bases). CDR1 and CDR2 (germline): MNHEY, SVGAGI. V was pared by 4 bases and J by 0 bases, with 10 bases between. CDR3 length equals 15 residues. This CDR3 reads CASSLGLYSNQPQHF. CDR3 DNA sequence: TGTGCCAGCAGTTTGGGACTGTATAGCAATCAGCCCCAGCATTTT.

This chain uses TRBV12-3 or TRBV12-4 with TRBJ2-3; the D gene is possibly TRBD1 (5 bases). The CDR3 covers 13 residues. With 1 base removed from V and 6 bases from J, the gap between germline ends came to 8 bases. CDR3 coding DNA: TGTGCCAGCAGTTTAGGGGGCATGGATACGCAGTATTTT. It specifies CASSLGGMDTQYF.

The chain has TRBV5-1 and TRBJ2-1, with TRBD2 matching 9 bases. The CDR3 sequence is 13 residues long. The germline gives CDR1 SGHRS, CDR2 YFSETQ. V dropped 10 bases and J dropped 6; count of bases not matched to a gene: 8. CDR3: CASSGTSPNEQFF. CDR3 DNA: TGCGCCTCCTCCGGGACTAGCCCCAATGAGCAGTTCTTC.

V and J are TRBV12-3 or TRBV12-4 and TRBJ1-6, with D uncertain. The ends were cut back, 4 bases at V and 11 bases at J, with 12 bases in the middle. The CDR3 has 13 residues. The CDR3 region is CASSSLGQAPLHF. The DNA for the CDR3 is TGTGCCAGCAGTTCCCTTGGTCAGGCACCCCTCCACTTT.

This clone was seen only once. The V and J genes are TRBV9 and TRBJ1-4; the D gene is possibly TRBD1 (5 bases). This CDR3 is 14 amino acids long. Trimming cost V 4 bases and J 7 bases, with 14 bases left between them. Germline CDR1 reads SGDLS; CDR2 reads YYNGEE. The CDR3: CASSLGGNSEKLFF. CDR3 nucleotides: TGTGCCAGCAGCCTTGGGGGGAACTCTGAAAAACTGTTTTTT.

The V gene is TRBV5-8, the J gene TRBJ2-4; D remains unclear. CDR3 size: 12 residues. Trimming took off 2 bases at V and 2 bases at J, with 2 bases between the two ends. Germline assignment: CDR1 SGHTS and CDR2 YDEGEE. The CDR3 region is CASSFTKNIQYF. The CDR3 DNA reads TGTGCCAGCAGCTTTACCAAAAACATTCAGTACTTC.

The rearrangement joins TRBV6-5 to TRBJ1-2, with TRBD1 as a possible D gene (5 bases). Trimming stripped 6 bases from V and 2 bases from J, with 13 bases between. CDR1 MNHEY and CDR2 SVGAGI come from the germline V gene. This CDR3 contains 14 residues. CDR3 DNA: TGTGCCAGCAGAGTAGACAGCCGGAACTATGGCTACACCTTC. Translation gives CASRVDSRNYGYTF.

The chain has TRBV5-1 and TRBJ2-5, with 12 bases lining up with TRBD2. The V segment lost 4 bases and the J segment 2 bases; nucleotides outside the gene matches: 9. There are 17 residues in the CDR3. In germline, CDR1 is SGHRS, CDR2 YFSETQ. This CDR3 is CASSLGLAGLVQETQYF. The CDR3 DNA reads as TGCGCCAGCAGCCTCGGACTAGCGGGGCTCGTTCAAGAGACCCAGTACTTC.

The chain has TRBV5-6 and TRBJ1-2, with D possibly matching TRBD1 (6 bases). The CDR3 covers 14 residues. Germline CDR1 reads SGHDT; CDR2 reads YYEEEE. Trimming removed 4 bases from V and 0 bases from J, with 10 bases in between. DNA for the CDR3: TGTGCCAGCAGCCGGGACACAACTAACTATGGCTACACCTTC. This sequence encodes CASSRDTTNYGYTF.